Sequencing of this T cell receptor (beta chain) was carried out in a study of cytomegalovirus exposure and HLA in healthy donors. Study in general: One earlier analysis, a look at about 179 million T cells, found some 110 million unique TCR beta sequences.

CDR1 and CDR2 from the germline V gene are MNHEY and SVGAGI. This CDR3 comprises 14 residues. V was trimmed by 0 bases and J by 9 bases, leaving 12 bases between them. This clone occurred a few times. Its target is not known. General study points: Rarity marked most TCR sequences, yet some public TCRs occurred in many donors. Confirmation was obtained in vitro that a few CMV-associated chains are specific for CMV antigens. An analysis was carried out later, and it reportedly showed fewer N-insertions in an Asian-associated ancestry cluster than the approximately 670-donor mean.

Primers for the PCR totalled 60 Vbeta and 13 Jbeta. Profiling relied on immunoSEQ multiplex PCR, and the TCRdb table lists in-frame clones only, not all of them. The sample has some 90,000 clones; around four fifths are singletons. The rearrangement joins TRBV6-5 to TRBJ1-5; D ambiguous. The source material was PBMCs. This TCR came from a boy between 10 and 17 years old in good health and CMV-seronegative. CDR3 region: CASSYSPVSRPQHF. In nucleotides, the CDR3 is TGTGCCAGCAGTTACTCCCCCGTAAGTAGGCCCCAGCATTTT.